The 24 T cell receptor beta chains listed next were all sequenced from one sample in a study of cytomegalovirus exposure and HLA in healthy donors. PCR used 60 Vbeta primers and 13 Jbeta primers. Using immunoSEQ multiplex PCR, the repertoire was profiled, and TCRdb retains in-frame clones only, with some absent. The profile shows some 150,000 clones, 84% of them singletons. Sequencing was done on a sample of PBMCs. The receptors here all came from a boy between 2 and 10 years old in good health and CMV-seronegative.

The chain has TRBV6-1 and TRBJ2-7; D is undetermined. V gave up 10 bases and J gave up 4 bases, with 23 bases separating them. CDR1 and CDR2 from the germline V gene are MNHNS and SASEGT. This CDR3 region has 15 residues. The CDR3 here is CAIFFKQKAAYEQYF. CDR3 in DNA: TGTGCCATTTTTTTCAAGCAGAAGGCGGCATACGAGCAGTACTTC.

The V and J genes are TRBV27 and TRBJ2-7; 7 nucleotides agree with TRBD2. Losses at the gene ends were 2 bases for V and 4 bases for J; bases not matched to a gene: 5. Germline CDR1 reads MNHEY; CDR2 reads SMNVEV (reference sequence). There are 14 residues in the CDR3. The DNA for the CDR3 is TGTGCCAGCAGTTTAGCGGGAGACTCTTACGAGCAGTACTTC. Amino acid sequence: CASSLAGDSYEQYF.

This chain links TRBV5-4 with TRBJ1-1; D not resolved. The CDR3 length is 15 residues. The V end lost 0 bases, the J end lost 0 bases, and 9 bases lay between the germline ends. Germline V CDR1 and CDR2: SGHNT, YYREEE (reference sequence). The CDR3 loop reads CASSLGPIMNTEAFF. Written as DNA, the CDR3 is TGTGCCAGCAGCTTGGGGCCGATCATGAACACTGAAGCTTTCTTT.

This chain uses TRBV10-3 with TRBJ1-1; D gene unclear. Per the germline V gene, CDR1 is ENHRY and CDR2 is SYGVKD. Trimming took 6 bases from V and 5 from J, leaving 10 bases between them. The CDR3 is 12 amino acids. CDR3 nucleotides: TGTGCCATCAGAGGATGGGCAACTGAAGCTTTCTTT. Residues: CAIRGWATEAFF.

The CDR3 is CASSADRDGNTIYF. The CDR3 DNA follows: TGTGCCAGCAGCGCGGACAGGGACGGAAACACCATATATTTT. The chain is built from TRBV13 and TRBJ1-3, with 8 bases aligning to TRBD1. V trimming: 5 bases; J trimming: 4 bases; junction bases outside the gene matches: 4. The CDR3 is 14 residues long. Germline V gene lookup returns CDR1 PRHDT and CDR2 FYEKMQ (reference sequence).

Worth noting for this clone: A read error may account for a junction end that differs from germline. The rearrangement joins TRBV7-9 to TRBJ2-7; D not resolved. CDR1 SEHNR and CDR2 FQNEAQ come from the germline V gene (reference sequence). The CDR3 runs to 12 residues. The CDR3 protein is CSSSLMRYEQYF. In DNA, the CDR3 is TGTTCCAGCAGCTTAATGCGGTACGAGCAGTACTTC.

This clone was found once. The rearrangement joins TRBV19 to TRBJ1-6, with D perhaps TRBD1 (5 bases). This CDR3 contains 14 residues. The germline V gene has CDR1 LNHDA and CDR2 SQIVND (reference sequence). Trimming shortened V by 1 base and J by 6 bases, and 7 bases separated the two germline ends. CDR3 sequence (DNA): TGTGCCAGTAGTATAGGGACAATTAATTCACCCCTCCACTTT. Translating gives CASSIGTINSPLHF.

The rearrangement links TRBV25-1 to TRBJ1-6, with 10 bases matching TRBD1. The J segment lost 11 bases and the V segment lost 6 bases, leaving 7 bases of the junction unmatched. Germline V gene sequence: CDR1 MGHDK, CDR2 SYGVNS. The CDR3 is 14 amino acids. CDR3 sequence (DNA): TGTGCCAGCAGCCTGACAGGGGGCAGTGCACCCCTCCACTTT. It yields the protein CASSLTGGSAPLHF.

This sequence joins TRBV6-5 and TRBJ2-5; maybe TRBD1 (5 bases). The V and J ends lost 6 bases and 1 base respectively, with 12 bases between them. The CDR3 runs 14 residues. Germline V gene data show CDR1 as MNHEY and CDR2 as SVGAGI. This chain's CDR3 is CASRFKGLQETQYF. In DNA form, the CDR3 reads TGTGCCAGCAGATTCAAGGGGCTCCAAGAGACCCAGTACTTC.

The sample holds one count of this clone. The chain employs TRBV10-3 and TRBJ2-2, with D possibly TRBD2 on 5 matching bases. The CDR3 has 14 residues. The germline V gene has CDR1 ENHRY and CDR2 SYGVKD. With 4 bases removed from V and 6 bases from J, the gap between germline ends came to 12 bases. The CDR3 region is CAISVASNAGELFF. In DNA form, the CDR3 reads TGTGCCATCAGTGTAGCGAGCAACGCCGGGGAGCTGTTTTTT.

The DNA of the CDR3 is TGCGCCAGCAGCGTGCCGGGACAGGGGTTTGGCTACACCTTC. Translating gives CASSVPGQGFGYTF. The rearrangement links TRBV5-1 to TRBJ1-2; 10 nucleotides align to TRBD1. The CDR3 is made up of 14 amino acids. The germline V gene has CDR1 SGHRS and CDR2 YFSETQ. V dropped 4 bases and J dropped 7; count of bases not matched to a gene: 7.

This chain links TRBV25-1 with TRBJ1-5; D not certain. The CDR3 has 14 amino acids. Trimming took 2 bases from V and 2 from J, leaving 7 bases between them. Germline values: CDR1 MGHDK, CDR2 SYGVNS. The CDR3 region is CASSEGRGNQPQHF. Written as DNA, the CDR3 is TGTGCCAGCAGTGAAGGGAGGGGCAATCAGCCCCAGCATTTT.

In regard to this clone: Other nucleotide sequences in the sample specify the same CDR3. The genes are TRBV9 and TRBJ2-3; TRBD1 might be the D (5 bases). The germline V and J ends were trimmed by 2 bases and 3 bases, with 7 bases remaining between them. Looked up from germline, CDR1 is SGDLS and CDR2 is YYNGEE. This CDR3 spans 13 amino acids. This CDR3 is CASSVQGTDTQYF. The CDR3 coding sequence is TGTGCCAGCAGCGTCCAGGGAACAGATACGCAGTATTTT.

The chain is built from TRBV28 and TRBJ2-4; 8 bases agree with TRBD2. Germline V gives CDR1 MDHEN, CDR2 SYDVKM. V was clipped by 5 bases and J by 3 bases; unmatched bases: 9. This CDR3 comprises 16 residues. This chain's CDR3 is CASSAGTSLGKNIQYF. Here the CDR3 DNA reads TGTGCCAGCAGTGCCGGGACTAGTCTAGGCAAAAACATTCAGTACTTC.

Only one count was recorded for this clone. The J gene is TRBJ2-1, the V gene TRBV19, with D possibly TRBD2 on 7 matching bases. The CDR3 sequence is 16 residues long. Germline V gene data show CDR1 as LNHDA and CDR2 as SQIVND (reference sequence). Trimming took off 4 bases at V and 2 bases at J, with 15 bases between the two ends. In DNA, the CDR3 is TGTGCCAGTAGTACGGGGGGCACCCTCACCTACAATGAGCAGTTCTTC. Translating it yields CASSTGGTLTYNEQFF.

This clone was counted a single time. The rearrangement uses TRBV10-3 and TRBJ2-5; a possible D gene is TRBD2 (5 bases). Trimming took off 7 bases at V and 11 bases at J, with 20 bases between the two ends. CDR1 and CDR2 from the germline V gene are ENHRY and SYGVKD. The CDR3 is 13 residues long. The CDR3 loop reads CAINDNLDGEQYF. Written as DNA, the CDR3 is TGTGCCATCAACGACAACCTGGACGGGGAGCAGTACTTC.

This chain uses TRBV7-8 with TRBJ2-5, with TRBD1 as a possible D gene (6 bases). V was cut by 4 bases and J by 3 bases, with 18 bases left in between. Germline assignment: CDR1 SGHVS and CDR2 FQNEAQ. The length of the CDR3 is 16 residues. The CDR3 is CASSYTTGLIEETQYF. The CDR3 DNA reads as TGTGCCAGCAGCTATACCACAGGGCTTATCGAAGAGACCCAGTACTTC. The full variable domain, with the rest looked up from reference TRBV7-8 and TRBJ2-5, is GAGVSQSPRYKVAKRGQDVALRCDPISGHVSLFWYQQALGQGPEFLTYFQNEAQLDKSGLPSDRFFAERPEGSVSTLKIQRTQQEDSAVYLCASSYTTGLIEETQYFGPGTRLLVL.

This clone was recorded only once. This chain uses TRBV5-1 with TRBJ1-4; TRBD1 aligns across 7 bases. Germline V CDR1 and CDR2: SGHRS, YFSETQ. V lost 1 base and J lost 0; bases outside the gene matches: 9. This CDR3 is 18 amino acids long. CDR3 sequence (DNA): TGCGCCAGCAGCTTGCGGCCGACAGGGAAAGCAACTAATGAAAAACTGTTTTTT. Its protein is CASSLRPTGKATNEKLFF.

V usage is TRBV11-2 and J usage is TRBJ2-1; TRBD2 agrees at 8 bases. The CDR3 runs 17 residues. The V segment lost 5 bases and the J segment 0 bases; nucleotides outside the gene matches: 9. Looked up from germline, CDR1 is SGHAT and CDR2 is FQNNGV. The CDR3 here is CASSHGRGRFSYNEQFF. The CDR3 nucleotides are TGTGCCAGCAGCCACGGGAGGGGCAGATTCTCCTACAATGAGCAGTTCTTC.

The chain is built from TRBV7-2 and TRBJ2-1; D gene unclear. The germline gives CDR1 SGHTA, CDR2 FQGNSA. Trimming removed 5 bases from V and 10 bases from J, with 12 bases in between. CDR3 size: 12 residues. The CDR3, as DNA: TGTGCCAGCAGCGCCGCCGTCGGGGAGCAGTTCTTC. Protein product: CASSAAVGEQFF.

The V and J genes are TRBV5-1 and TRBJ1-4, with D possibly TRBD1 on 5 matching bases. This CDR3 has 14 residues. V dropped 1 base and J dropped 7 bases, with 11 bases sitting between them. Germline V gene lookup returns CDR1 SGHRS and CDR2 YFSETQ. The CDR3 spells CASSLWEGREKLFF. In nucleotides, the CDR3 is TGCGCCAGCAGCTTGTGGGAGGGACGTGAAAAACTGTTTTTT.

The J gene is TRBJ1-3, the V gene TRBV5-1; 8 bases fit TRBD1. V gave up 3 bases and J gave up 0 bases; unmatched junction bases: 5. The CDR3 totals 16 residues. CDR1 is SGHRS, CDR2 YFSETQ, per germline. For the CDR3, the DNA is TGCGCCAGCAGCTCCGGAGACAGGGGCTCTGGAAACACCATATATTTT. Translating it yields CASSSGDRGSGNTIYF.

The gene calls are TRBV6-5 and TRBJ2-1; 7 nucleotides agree with TRBD1. The CDR3 totals 13 residues. The germline V gene encodes CDR1 MNHEY and CDR2 SVGAGI. J lost 5 bases, V lost 6 bases, and 4 bases had no gene match. This CDR3 reads CASRRGPHNEQFF. The CDR3 DNA sequence: TGTGCCAGCAGAAGGGGGCCCCACAATGAGCAGTTCTTC.

The CDR3 is CASSPRQVPSTDTQYF. The CDR3 DNA reads as TGTGCCAGCTCACCACGTCAGGTCCCTAGCACAGATACGCAGTATTTT. V usage is TRBV18 and J usage is TRBJ2-3; D is uncertain. Germline V lookup: CDR1 KGHSH, CDR2 LQKENI. Trimming cost V 1 base and J 0 bases, with 11 bases left between them. The CDR3 is 16 residues long.